One TCR beta chain is described in this entry. Authors' methods: Reference gene primer amplification in the assay estimated nucleated cell counts. Assay: immunoSEQ multiplex PCR; the TCRdb copy retains only in-frame clones and omits some. Clonal size and the V and J genes are those of that table, whereas D and trimming came from the DNA. Here the sample spans fewer than 450,000 clones, approximately 88% being singletons. The data were taken from a study of blood T cell repertoires in COVID-19. About the research overall: The cDNA or gDNA used as material had been derived from T cells, B-cell-depleted T cells, or PBMCs.

Sequencing was performed on PBMCs or T cells enriched from blood (not recorded which). The TCR was taken from a woman aged 40-49 years with acute COVID-19.

CDR3 coding DNA: TGTGCCGCAGGTTATAATTCACCCCTCCACTTT. As protein: CAAGYNSPLHF. The rearrangement joins TRBV30 to TRBJ1-6; no clear D gene. The V and J ends lost 8 bases and 4 bases respectively, with 6 bases between them. CDR1 and CDR2 (germline): GTSNPN, SVGIG (reference sequence). The CDR3 spans 11 residues.